This is a list of T cell receptor beta chains from one sample in a study of cytomegalovirus exposure and HLA in healthy donors. Clones were sequenced by immunoSEQ multiplex PCR, and TCRdb holds only the in-frame ones, with some missing. The data contain tens of thousands of clones, 70% to 75% of them singletons. Sample: PBMCs. The receptors come from a woman between 45 and 60 years old in good health and CMV-seropositive. Each CDR3 is given with its conserved first and last residue. Fields, in order: CDR3 DNA, CDR3 protein, J gene, V gene, clone size, D gene. The D gene is left open where the match is weak. Size is omitted from some rows. Given values are once, few, many or a class for expanded clones.

DNA: TGTGCCAGTGGACTAGCCGACACCGGGGAGCTGTTTTTT
CDR3: CASGLADTGELFF
J: TRBJ2-2
V: TRBV11-2
size: -
D: TRBD2

DNA: TGTGCCAGTCACACAGGGGGGCCTGAAGCTTTCTTT
CDR3: CASHTGGPEAFF
J: TRBJ1-1
V: TRBV5-5
size: -
D: TRBD1

DNA: TGTGCCAGTAGTGCGGGAGGAGCCTCTGGGGCCAACGTCCTGACTTTC
CDR3: CASSAGGASGANVLTF
J: TRBJ2-6
V: TRBV19
size: -
D: TRBD2

DNA: TGTGCCAGCAATCCACCTGGGAGTATCTATGGCTACACCTTC
CDR3: CASNPPGSIYGYTF
J: TRBJ1-2
V: TRBV6-5
size: -
D: -

DNA: TGCAGCGGGGGACAGGGTAAAAGCTACGAGCAGTACTTC
CDR3: CSGGQGKSYEQYF
J: TRBJ2-7
V: TRBV29-1
size: -
D: TRBD1

DNA: TGTGCCTGGAGTGTACTAAGCGGGAGGCCCACCGGGGAGCTGTTTTTT
CDR3: CAWSVLSGRPTGELFF
J: TRBJ2-2
V: TRBV30
size: -
D: TRBD2

DNA: TGTGCCAGCAGCAGAGGTTTAGCGGGAGTCCAAGAGACCCAGTACTTC
CDR3: CASSRGLAGVQETQYF
J: TRBJ2-5
V: TRBV28
size: few
D: TRBD2

DNA: TGTGCCACCAGCAGAGATTTGAGGCTAGCGGGAGCTGGGGCCAACGTCCTGACTTTC
CDR3: CATSRDLRLAGAGANVLTF
J: TRBJ2-6
V: TRBV15
size: -
D: TRBD2

DNA: TGTGCCAGCAGACAGGGGGCGTGGGGTAATGAAAAACTGTTTTTT
CDR3: CASRQGAWGNEKLFF
J: TRBJ1-4
V: TRBV2
size: -
D: TRBD1

DNA: TGTGCCAGCAGTCAAGTAGGGGGAAATAACGAGCAGTACTTC
CDR3: CASSQVGGNNEQYF
J: TRBJ2-7
V: TRBV7-3
size: -
D: -

DNA: TGTGCCTGGAGTGTGGGTCAGGGCAAGACCCAGTACTTC
CDR3: CAWSVGQGKTQYF
J: TRBJ2-5
V: TRBV30
size: -
D: -

DNA: TGTGCCAGCAGCGGCCGGCAGGGGGCGCGAAATGAGCAGTTCTTC
CDR3: CASSGRQGARNEQFF
J: TRBJ2-1
V: TRBV7-9
size: -
D: TRBD1

DNA: TGTGCCAGCAGCAACGGGAACTATGGCTACACCTTC
CDR3: CASSNGNYGYTF
J: TRBJ1-2
V: TRBV7-9
size: -
D: -